The next 17 T cell receptor beta chains were all read from a single sample in a study of cytomegalovirus exposure and HLA in healthy donors. Both 60 Vbeta primers and 13 Jbeta primers went into the PCR. Using immunoSEQ multiplex PCR, the repertoire was profiled, and TCRdb retains in-frame clones only, with some absent. This table has about 140,000 clones, 80% appearing once. The specimen was PBMCs. The receptors stem from a man over 45 in good health and CMV-seronegative.

This chain uses TRBV30 with TRBJ2-1, with 9 positions matching TRBD2. The CDR3 loop spans 13 amino acids. V was pared by 5 bases and J by 12 bases, with 11 bases of the junction left unmatched. In germline, CDR1 is GTSNPN, CDR2 SVGIG (reference sequence). CDR3 in DNA: TGTGCCTGGGGCATGGCGGGGGGGAACGTGCAGTTCTTC. Translation: CAWGMAGGNVQFF.

The J gene is TRBJ1-2, the V gene TRBV5-6; 8 bases agree with TRBD1. The CDR3 covers 14 residues. V was clipped by 4 bases and J by 2 bases; unmatched bases: 4. Germline V CDR1 and CDR2: SGHDT, YYEEEE. The CDR3 DNA sequence: TGTGCCAGCAGCATAAGGACAGGGAACTATGGCTACACCTTC. This translates into CASSIRTGNYGYTF.

This chain connects TRBV7-9 to TRBJ2-1; 10 nucleotides match TRBD1. The germline gives CDR1 SEHNR, CDR2 FQNEAQ (reference sequence). V lost 5 bases, J lost 5 bases, and 12 bases stayed unmatched. CDR3 size: 17 residues. The CDR3 nucleotides are TGTGCCAGCAGCCCCACCGGAGCCGGGACAGGGGACAATGAGCAGTTCTTC. Encoded protein: CASSPTGAGTGDNEQFF.

The gene calls are TRBV19 and TRBJ2-1, with 9 nucleotides matching TRBD2. CDR3 size: 18 residues. V shed 1 base, J shed 4 bases, and the junction held 11 bases outside the gene matches. Germline CDR1 is LNHDA and CDR2 is SQIVND (reference sequence). CDR3 protein: CASSIGGGGGASYNEQFF. The CDR3 DNA reads as TGTGCCAGTAGTATAGGGGGAGGCGGGGGGGCGAGTTACAATGAGCAGTTCTTC.

The chain is built from TRBV29-1 and TRBJ1-2, with TRBD1 as a possible D gene (5 bases). V was cut by 2 bases and J by 1 base, with 14 bases left in between. The CDR3 spans 15 residues. Germline-derived CDR1 and CDR2 are SQVTM and ANQGSEA. The CDR3 region has the DNA TGCAGCGTTGAACTTCGTAACAGGCGTAACTATGGCTACACCTTC. It specifies CSVELRNRRNYGYTF.

The chain links TRBV7-2 to TRBJ2-2; 9 nucleotides match TRBD1. Germline V lookup: CDR1 SGHTA, CDR2 FQGNSA. J gave up 6 bases and V 4 bases, and 18 bases lay outside the gene matches. The CDR3 extends over 19 amino acids. CDR3 sequence: CASSYHPYPGTGSAGELFF. The CDR3 DNA reads as TGTGCCAGCAGCTACCACCCGTATCCCGGGACAGGGTCTGCCGGGGAGCTGTTTTTT.

This chain links TRBV7-9 with TRBJ1-6; maybe TRBD1 (5 bases). CDR3 size: 14 residues. In germline, CDR1 is SEHNR, CDR2 FQNEAQ (reference sequence). V was trimmed by 1 base and J by 7 bases, leaving 8 bases between them. The CDR3 DNA reads as TGTGCCAGCAGCTTAGAGGGGAGGAATTCACCCCTCCACTTT. This sequence encodes CASSLEGRNSPLHF.

This chain uses TRBV2 with TRBJ2-1; 7 nucleotides match TRBD1. The CDR3 has 14 amino acids. V shed 4 bases and J 6 bases; nucleotides not matched to a gene: 6. CDR1 and CDR2 (germline): SNHLY, FYNNEI. CDR3 nucleotides: TGTGCCAGCAGTGGCCAGGGGGTCAGCAATGAGCAGTTCTTC. Translating it yields CASSGQGVSNEQFF.

In its sample, this clone was seen a few times. The chain combines TRBV7-8 with TRBJ2-7; 11 bases match TRBD2. Germline V gene data show CDR1 as SGHVS and CDR2 as FQNEAQ. J was trimmed by 3 bases and V by 2 bases; bases with no gene match: 3. CDR3 length: 15 residues. In DNA, the CDR3 is TGTGCCAGCAGCTTAACTAGCGGGGGTAGCTACGAGCAGTACTTC. Its translation: CASSLTSGGSYEQYF.

The genes are TRBV10-1 and TRBJ2-7, with TRBD2 as a possible D gene (5 bases). CDR1 and CDR2 from the germline V gene are WNHNN and SYGVQD (reference sequence). Trimming stripped 2 bases from V and 2 bases from J, with 10 bases between. The CDR3 is made up of 14 amino acids. The CDR3 loop is CASSESGGAYEQYF. The CDR3 region has the DNA TGCGCCAGCAGTGAGAGCGGTGGGGCCTACGAGCAGTACTTC.

The chain combines TRBV7-9 with TRBJ2-1, with TRBD2 matching 8 bases. Germline V gene data show CDR1 as SEHNR and CDR2 as FQNEAQ (reference sequence). The ends lost 6 bases at V and 8 bases at J; junction bases unmatched: 18. The CDR3 runs to 17 residues. The CDR3 region is CASRASVLAVPRDEQFF. CDR3 coding DNA: TGTGCCAGCAGAGCTTCCGTACTAGCGGTCCCCAGGGATGAGCAGTTCTTC.

Only one count was recorded for this clone. This chain connects TRBV6-1 to TRBJ2-7, with 8 bases fitting TRBD2. The ends lost 3 bases at V and 3 bases at J; junction bases unmatched: 13. Germline CDR1 and CDR2: MNHNS and SASEGT. The CDR3 consists of 17 residues. CDR3 sequence: CASSEELRGLGNYEQYF. The CDR3 DNA is TGTGCCAGCAGTGAGGAGTTGCGGGGACTAGGTAACTACGAGCAGTACTTC.

The gene calls are TRBV7-2 and TRBJ2-5; D not certain. CDR3 size: 13 residues. CDR1 is SGHTA and CDR2 is FQGNSA in the germline V gene. V lost 5 bases and J lost 4, with 11 bases in between. The CDR3 protein is CASSPRSTETQYF. The DNA for the CDR3 is TGTGCCAGCAGCCCCCGGAGTACAGAGACCCAGTACTTC. The full variable domain, completed using reference TRBV7-2 and TRBJ2-5, is GAGVSQSPSNKVTEKGKDVELRCDPISGHTALYWYRQSLGQGLEFLIYFQGNSAPDKSGLPSDRFSAERTGGSVSTLTIQRTQQEDSAVYLCASSPRSTETQYFGPGTRLLVL.

This clone was counted between two and nine times. The genes are TRBV30 and TRBJ1-1, with 7 bases identical to TRBD1. Germline CDR1 GTSNPN, CDR2 SVGIG (reference sequence). J was trimmed by 1 base and V by 1 base; bases with no gene match: 0. This CDR3 contains 13 residues. The CDR3: CAWSGQGNTEAFF. In nucleotides, the CDR3 is TGTGCCTGGAGTGGACAGGGGAACACTGAAGCTTTCTTT.

This clone was detected only a few times. The rearrangement uses TRBV5-6 and TRBJ2-3; 9 nucleotides align to TRBD1. V lost 4 bases and J lost 1; bases outside the gene matches: 7. The CDR3 runs to 16 residues. CDR1 SGHDT and CDR2 YYEEEE come from the germline V gene. CDR3 in DNA: TGTGCCAGCAGCAGGGACAGGGTTTTCGGCACAGATACGCAGTATTTT. Encoded protein: CASSRDRVFGTDTQYF. Full variable domain (rest looked up from reference TRBV5-6 and TRBJ2-3): DAGVTQSPTHLIKTRGQQVTLRCSPKSGHDTVSWYQQALGQGPQFIFQYYEEEERQRGNFPDRFSGHQFPNYSSELNVNALLLGDSALYLCASSRDRVFGTDTQYFGPGTRLTVL.

The V and J genes are TRBV7-9 and TRBJ2-7, with 8 bases lining up with TRBD1. There are 15 residues in the CDR3. With V trimmed by 5 bases and J by 0 bases, 6 bases remained unmatched. From germline, CDR1 is SEHNR and CDR2 FQNEAQ (reference sequence). CDR3 nucleotides: TGTGCCAGCAGCCTACCCGGACAGGGCTCCTACGAGCAGTACTTC. Translating gives CASSLPGQGSYEQYF.

CDR3 DNA sequence: TGTGCCAGCTCGGTTACTAGCACAGATACGCAGTATTTT. Its translation is CASSVTSTDTQYF. The chain links TRBV18 to TRBJ2-3; D unresolved. Germline V gives CDR1 KGHSH, CDR2 LQKENI. V lost 6 bases and J 0 bases, leaving 7 bases between the germline ends. The CDR3 is made up of 13 amino acids.